This T cell receptor beta chain is from a study of T cells after somatic rescue of genetic block. Profiled with immunoSEQ multiplex PCR; TCRdb holds only in-frame clones, not every one. The sample contains about 70,000 clones, roughly 94% of which appear only once. The V end lost 1 base, the J end lost 3 bases, and 1 base lay between the germline ends. Germline V gene lookup returns CDR1 MNHNS and CDR2 SASEGT. The CDR3 consists of 12 residues. The sequenced sample consisted of peripheral blood mononuclear cells (PBMCs). The receptor's source is a man aged 40-49 years. The chain links TRBV6-1 to TRBJ2-1; D is ambiguous. DNA of the CDR3: TGTGCCAGCAGTGAAGACTACAATGAGCAGTTCTTC. This encodes CASSEDYNEQFF.